A selection of T cell receptor beta chains follows, all from one sample in a study of OX40 agonist ivuxolimab in advanced cancers. TCRdb's copy holds only in-frame clones and misses some; the assay was immunoSEQ multiplex PCR. The table shows tens of thousands of clones, with more than 80% occurring only once. The sample here was CD4+ or CD8+ T cells sorted from blood, taken in a trial of the OX40 agonist ivuxolimab. The receptor source for this set is an adult with an advanced solid tumor such as melanoma, head and neck, liver or kidney cancer. Each CDR3 is given with its conserved first and last residue. The D gene is left open where the match is weak. Size values are once, few and many counts, or a class for expanded clones, and some rows have none.

d_call	clone_size	j_call	v_call	cdr3_aa	cdr3_nt
NA	NA	TRBJ1-5	TRBV7-2	CASSLRTGPDRPQHF	TGTGCCAGCAGCTTACGAACAGGGCCGGATCGGCCCCAGCATTTT
NA	once	TRBJ1-1	TRBV6-1	CASTGVNTEAFF	TGTGCCAGCACGGGAGTGAACACTGAAGCTTTCTTT
NA	NA	TRBJ1-4	TRBV19	CASRPWGTVNEKLFF	TGTGCCAGTAGACCCTGGGGGACCGTGAATGAAAAACTGTTTTTT
NA	once	TRBJ1-3	TRBV6-1	CASSEAGRSGNTIYF	TGTGCCAGCAGTGAGGCCGGACGCTCTGGAAACACCATATATTTT
TRBD1	NA	TRBJ1-1	TRBV10-1	CASSESSDRGTEAFF	TGCGCCAGCAGTGAGAGTTCGGACAGGGGGACTGAAGCTTTCTTT
TRBD2	once	TRBJ2-7	TRBV30	CAWRRGGGYEQYF	TGTGCCTGGAGGCGCGGGGGGGGGTACGAGCAGTACTTC
NA	NA	TRBJ1-4	TRBV19	CASREFATNEKLFF	TGTGCCAGTAGAGAGTTTGCAACTAATGAAAAACTGTTTTTT
NA	NA	TRBJ2-4	TRBV19	CASSVSGAKNIQYF	TGTGCCAGTAGTGTCAGTGGGGCCAAAAACATTCAGTACTTC
NA	NA	TRBJ1-3	TRBV10-3	CAISQSAGVLGSGNTIYF	TGTGCCATCAGTCAGTCTGCGGGGGTATTGGGCTCTGGAAACACCATATATTTT
TRBD1	once	TRBJ1-4	TRBV7-6	CASSFTGEGEKLFF	TGTGCCAGCAGCTTTACAGGGGAGGGCGAAAAACTGTTTTTT
NA	NA	TRBJ2-1	TRBV5-4	CASSLAGINEQFF	TGTGCCAGCAGCTTGGCGGGGATCAATGAGCAGTTCTTC
NA	NA	TRBJ1-2	TRBV15	CATSRLTDYGYTF	TGTGCCACCAGCAGATTGACAGACTATGGCTACACCTTC
NA	NA	TRBJ2-5	TRBV19	CASSYRGETQYF	TGTGCCAGTAGTTATAGGGGAGAGACCCAGTACTTC
TRBD1	NA	TRBJ2-7	TRBV5-1	CASSLDAGGMYEQYF	TGCGCCAGCAGCTTGGACGCAGGGGGCATGTACGAGCAGTACTTC
NA	NA	TRBJ2-2	TRBV7-6	CASSPLVGELFF	TGTGCCAGCAGCCCCTTAGTAGGGGAGCTGTTTTTT
NA	once	TRBJ1-1	TRBV2	CASSEAGGTEAFF	TGTGCCAGCAGTGAAGCGGGCGGCACTGAAGCTTTCTTT
NA	NA	TRBJ2-3	TRBV7-3	CASSPMGASDTQYF	TGTGCCAGCAGCCCCATGGGGGCTTCAGATACGCAGTATTTT
NA	NA	TRBJ2-2	TRBV18	CASLKSRNTGELFF	TGTGCCAGCCTAAAATCACGGAACACCGGGGAGCTGTTTTTT
TRBD1	NA	TRBJ1-2	TRBV29-1	CSVEGGQGAYYGYTF	TGCAGCGTTGAAGGAGGGCAGGGGGCCTACTATGGCTACACCTTC
TRBD2	many	TRBJ2-7	TRBV4-2	CASSRGQRGEYEQYF	TGTGCCAGCAGCCGCGGACAGCGGGGGGAGTACGAGCAGTACTTC
TRBD2	NA	TRBJ2-5	TRBV6-5	CASSYQGSGGLGTQYF	TGTGCCAGCAGTTATCAGGGTAGCGGGGGGTTAGGGACCCAGTACTTC
TRBD1	NA	TRBJ2-7	TRBV5-1	CASSSGQGAYNYEQYF	TGCGCCAGCAGCTCTGGGCAGGGGGCGTATAACTACGAGCAGTACTTC
NA	NA	TRBJ1-2	TRBV18	CASSPQEAYGYTF	TGTGCCAGCTCACCACAAGAGGCGTATGGCTACACCTTC
NA	NA	TRBJ1-5	TRBV29-1	CSATENSNQPQHF	TGCAGCGCCACAGAGAATAGCAATCAGCCCCAGCATTTT
TRBD1	NA	TRBJ1-6	TRBV28	CASSLSVGGLYNSPLHF	TGTGCCAGCAGTTTGTCGGTAGGGGGCCTTTATAATTCACCCCTCCACTTT
TRBD2	NA	TRBJ2-3	TRBV2	CASRELAGGRDTQYF	TGTGCCAGCAGAGAATTAGCGGGGGGGCGGGATACGCAGTATTTT
NA	NA	TRBJ1-1	TRBV6-1	CASRATGYTEAFF	TGTGCCAGCAGAGCCACAGGGTACACTGAAGCTTTCTTT
NA	NA	TRBJ1-4	TRBV5-6	CASSHSMGWGNEKLFF	TGTGCCAGCAGCCATTCAATGGGGTGGGGTAATGAAAAACTGTTTTTT
TRBD2	NA	TRBJ2-7	TRBV29-1	CSVRSGGNRGEQYF	TGCAGCGTGAGAAGCGGGGGTAATCGGGGCGAGCAGTACTTC
NA	few	TRBJ1-5	TRBV19	CASSIASRGIVNNQPQHF	TGTGCCAGTAGTATCGCCTCCCGGGGCATTGTTAACAATCAGCCCCAGCATTTT
TRBD1	NA	TRBJ1-1	TRBV5-4	CASSPGQGPNLNTEAFF	TGTGCCAGCAGCCCCGGACAGGGGCCTAACCTGAACACTGAAGCTTTCTTT
NA	NA	TRBJ2-5	TRBV2	CASREGRQTQYF	TGTGCCAGCAGAGAGGGCCGCCAGACCCAGTACTTC
NA	NA	TRBJ2-5	TRBV5-6	CASSFISETQYF	TGTGCCAGCAGCTTTATTAGTGAGACCCAGTACTTC
NA	NA	TRBJ2-3	TRBV27	CASSPGRPDTQYF	TGTGCCAGCAGTCCCGGTAGACCAGATACGCAGTATTTT
TRBD1	NA	TRBJ1-4	TRBV11-2	CASSAGTGGYNEKLFF	TGTGCCAGCAGCGCGGGGACAGGGGGCTATAATGAAAAACTGTTTTTT
NA	NA	TRBJ2-7	TRBV5-1	CASSADRVEQYF	TGCGCCAGCAGCGCCGATCGGGTCGAGCAGTACTTC
TRBD1	once	TRBJ1-4	TRBV2	CASTLGTGGEKLFF	TGTGCCAGCACCCTGGGGACAGGGGGGGAAAAACTGTTTTTT
NA	NA	TRBJ2-7	TRBV6-1	CASRKGGASYEQYF	TGTGCCAGCCGCAAAGGCGGGGCCTCCTACGAGCAGTACTTC
NA	NA	TRBJ2-5	TRBV4-2	CASSQDRRPQETQYF	TGTGCCAGCAGCCAAGACCGACGCCCCCAAGAGACCCAGTACTTC
TRBD2	NA	TRBJ2-2	TRBV19	CASTSAGSGAGELFF	TGTGCCAGTACCTCCGCTGGTAGCGGGGCCGGGGAGCTGTTTTTT
TRBD2	NA	TRBJ2-1	TRBV11-2	CASSSGTSGGYNEQFF	TGTGCCAGCAGCTCAGGGACTAGCGGGGGTTACAATGAGCAGTTCTTC
NA	NA	TRBJ2-7	TRBV18	CASSPDTKGGSYEQYF	TGTGCCAGCTCACCAGATACCAAGGGGGGTTCCTACGAGCAGTACTTC
NA	few	TRBJ1-6	TRBV2	CASTQDGDSPLHF	TGTGCCAGCACCCAGGACGGGGATTCACCCCTCCACTTT
NA	NA	TRBJ2-3	TRBV29-1	CSVDGQGTDTQYF	TGCAGCGTTGATGGCCAGGGCACAGATACGCAGTATTTT
NA	NA	TRBJ1-2	TRBV4-3	CASSQRSSASRGYTF	TGCGCCAGCAGCCAACGTTCGAGCGCCAGTCGTGGCTACACCTTC
TRBD2	NA	TRBJ2-5	TRBV5-4	CASSRGVEQETQYF	TGTGCCAGCTCCCGGGGGGTAGAACAAGAGACCCAGTACTTC
TRBD2	once	TRBJ2-1	TRBV10-1	CASSSGPTSGANEQFF	TGCGCCAGCAGTTCGGGCCCGACTAGCGGGGCCAATGAGCAGTTCTTC
NA	NA	TRBJ2-2	TRBV12-5	CASGLGTGNTGELFF	TGTGCTAGTGGTTTAGGGACGGGAAACACCGGGGAGCTGTTTTTT
NA	once	TRBJ1-4	TRBV4-1	CASSLVAGGARRGEKLFF	TGCGCCAGCAGCCTTGTTGCCGGGGGGGCTCGGAGGGGTGAAAAACTGTTTTTT
TRBD1	NA	TRBJ1-1	TRBV5-5	CASSRGQLNTEAFF	TGTGCCAGCAGCAGGGGACAGTTGAACACTGAAGCTTTCTTT
NA	NA	TRBJ1-2	TRBV9	CASSTGGGGHDGYTF	TGTGCCAGCTCCACGGGGGGAGGGGGGCATGATGGCTACACCTTC
NA	NA	TRBJ2-7	TRBV5-5	CASSLRVAYEQYF	TGTGCCAGCAGCTTGAGAGTAGCCTACGAGCAGTACTTC
NA	NA	TRBJ2-1	TRBV2	CASSPRIYNEQFF	TGTGCCAGCAGTCCCCGAATCTACAATGAGCAGTTCTTC
TRBD1	NA	TRBJ2-1	TRBV7-6	CASSLGDRYNEQFF	TGTGCCAGCAGCTTAGGGGACAGATACAATGAGCAGTTCTTC
NA	NA	TRBJ1-1	TRBV7-2	CASSTQGNTEAFF	TGTGCCAGCAGCACGCAGGGGAACACTGAAGCTTTCTTT